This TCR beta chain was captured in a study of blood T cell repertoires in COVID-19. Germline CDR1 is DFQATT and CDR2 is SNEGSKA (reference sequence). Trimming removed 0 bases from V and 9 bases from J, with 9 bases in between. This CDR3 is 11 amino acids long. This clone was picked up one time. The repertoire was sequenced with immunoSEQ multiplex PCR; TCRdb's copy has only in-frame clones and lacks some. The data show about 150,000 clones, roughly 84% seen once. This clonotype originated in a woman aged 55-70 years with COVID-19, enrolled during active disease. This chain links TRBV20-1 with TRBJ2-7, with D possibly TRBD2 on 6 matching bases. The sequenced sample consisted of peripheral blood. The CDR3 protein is CSARDGRGQYF. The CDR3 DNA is TGCAGTGCTAGAGATGGGCGGGGGCAGTACTTC.